Listed below are T cell receptor beta chains from one sample, sequenced in a study of blood T cell repertoires in COVID-19. Clones were sequenced by immunoSEQ multiplex PCR, and TCRdb holds only the in-frame ones, with some missing. The table has 300,000 to 400,000 clones, 89% seen once; the top ten hold around 3%. Sequencing was done on a sample of peripheral blood. The receptors come from a woman between 25 and 40 years old with COVID-19, enrolled during active disease. The CDR3 runs from the conserved cysteine through the conserved F or W. D genes are given only for firm matches. Clone size is given for some rows only: seen once, a few or many times, or a class if the clone is expanded.

>TRBJ2-5|.|TRBD1|TRBV27
CASSLLGQTGSFQETQYF
TGTGCCAGCAGTTTATTGGGACAGACCGGCAGCTTTCAAGAGACCCAGTACTTC
>TRBJ2-1|.|TRBD2|TRBV27
CASSLGPSGTNEQFF
TGTGCCAGCAGTTTGGGCCCCAGCGGGACCAATGAGCAGTTCTTC
>TRBJ1-2|.|.|TRBV4-3
CASSQERGRPFGYTF
TGCGCCAGCAGCCAAGAACGAGGGAGGCCCTTCGGCTACACCTTC
>TRBJ1-5|once|TRBD1|TRBV6-6
CASSLRQGVQPQHF
TGTGCCAGCAGCCTACGACAGGGTGTTCAGCCCCAGCATTTT
>TRBJ2-7|.|TRBD1|TRBV5-1
CASSDGQGAPYEQYF
TGCGCCAGCAGCGACGGACAGGGGGCTCCCTACGAGCAGTACTTC
>TRBJ2-1|.|TRBD2|TRBV2
CASSERTSGGNEQFF
TGTGCCAGCAGTGAAAGGACTAGCGGGGGGAATGAGCAGTTCTTC
>TRBJ2-1|.|TRBD2|TRBV5-1
CASSLNPTSATYNEQFF
TGCGCCAGCAGCCTTAATCCGACTAGCGCAACCTACAATGAGCAGTTCTTC
>TRBJ1-1|.|.|TRBV7-9
CASSTPGQPNTEAFF
TGTGCCAGCAGCACACCGGGACAACCGAACACTGAAGCTTTCTTT
>TRBJ2-1|once|.|TRBV4-3
CASSQEWASGEQFF
TGCGCCAGCAGCCAAGAGTGGGCTTCTGGCGAGCAGTTCTTC
>TRBJ1-2|few|.|TRBV11-2
CASSFPGVLYGYTF
TGTGCCAGCAGCTTCCCCGGGGTCCTCTATGGCTACACCTTC
>TRBJ2-3|.|TRBD2|TRBV28
CASSLGLATDTQYF
TGTGCCAGCAGTCTCGGACTAGCAACAGATACGCAGTATTTT
>TRBJ2-7|.|TRBD1|TRBV4-3
CASSQAGTVYTDEQYF
TGCGCCAGCAGCCAGGCCGGGACAGTGTATACCGACGAGCAGTACTTC
>TRBJ2-2|.|.|TRBV28
CASLLQHAPPGELFF
TGTGCCAGCCTCCTCCAACACGCTCCCCCCGGGGAGCTGTTTTTT
>TRBJ2-5|once|.|TRBV24-1
CATSDRSGGTQYF
TGTGCCACCAGTGATCGGTCGGGTGGGACCCAGTACTTC
>TRBJ1-5|.|.|TRBV10-2
CASSTLAGVLPEPQHF
TGCGCCAGCAGTACCTTAGCAGGGGTCCTTCCTGAGCCCCAGCATTTT
>TRBJ1-2|.|TRBD1|TRBV18
CASSPSPRGQGYTF
TGTGCCAGCTCACCGAGCCCCAGGGGGCAGGGCTACACCTTC
>TRBJ1-1|.|TRBD1|TRBV7-9
CASTFRQGDTEAFF
TGTGCCAGTACCTTCCGACAGGGGGACACTGAAGCTTTCTTT
>TRBJ1-2|.|.|TRBV6-1
CASSDDRKLGYTF
TGTGCCAGCAGTGACGACAGAAAGCTCGGCTACACCTTC
>TRBJ1-2|.|.|TRBV18
CASSTDGYGYTF
TGTGCCAGCTCAACAGACGGCTATGGCTACACCTTC
>TRBJ1-2|.|TRBD1|TRBV18
CASSQGQGQSSGYTF
TGTGCCAGCTCACAAGGACAGGGCCAGTCCTCTGGCTACACCTTC
>TRBJ1-1|.|TRBD1|TRBV2
CASSADRGCFF
TGTGCCAGCAGCGCGGACAGGGGATGTTTCTTT
>TRBJ1-2|.|TRBD1|TRBV4-1
CASSQGELVGTGPKVYGYTF
TGCGCCAGCAGCCAAGGGGAACTTGTCGGGACAGGTCCTAAAGTCTATGGCTACACCTTC
>TRBJ1-2|.|TRBD1|TRBV24-1
CATSDKRQGAWGYTF
TGTGCCACCAGTGATAAGAGACAGGGGGCTTGGGGCTACACCTTC
>TRBJ2-1|.|TRBD2|TRBV27
CASRALAGISNEQFF
TGTGCCAGCAGGGCCCTAGCGGGGATCTCAAATGAGCAGTTCTTC
>TRBJ1-2|.|.|TRBV6-5
CASSHRTGYGYTF
TGTGCCAGCAGCCACCGGACGGGGTATGGCTACACCTTC
>TRBJ2-1|once|.|TRBV24-1
CATSDFSQVKDEQFF
TGTGCCACCAGTGATTTCTCCCAGGTTAAGGATGAGCAGTTCTTC